These T cell receptor beta chains were read from a single sample in a study of a mutant IDH1 vaccine in newly diagnosed glioma. Their target antigens are unknown. Assay: immunoSEQ multiplex PCR; the TCRdb copy retains only in-frame clones and omits some. The sample includes about 32,000 clones, roughly 75% of them seen just once. The sample in question was PBMCs, obtained from a glioma patient whose treatment included an IDH1 peptide vaccine. The origin of the receptors is a man aged 35-49 years with glioma. Some clones in this sample may be carry-over from other donors' samples. Each CDR3 is given with its conserved first and last residue. D genes are given only for firm matches. Where a row states a size, it is once, few, many or the class of an expanded clone; other rows omit it.

d_call	v_call	j_call	clone_size	cdr3_nt	cdr3_aa
TRBD2	TRBV2	TRBJ2-1	few	TGTGCCAGCAGTGATATTAGTCTAGCGGGGCTCTCCTACAATGAGCAGTTCTTC	CASSDISLAGLSYNEQFF
TRBD2	TRBV4-1	TRBJ2-5	NA	TGCGCCAGCAGTTCGACTAGCGGGGGAGAGACCCAGTACTTC	CASSSTSGGETQYF
NA	TRBV30	TRBJ2-3	NA	TGTGCCTGGGCGGAGCGCGGCACAGATACGCAGTATTTT	CAWAERGTDTQYF
NA	TRBV5-1	TRBJ2-2	few	TGCGCCAGCAGCAAGGGCGCCGCGAACACCGGGGAGCTGTTTTTT	CASSKGAANTGELFF
NA	TRBV25-1	TRBJ1-6	once	TGTGCCAGCAGTGAAACGAAGTCCTATAATTCACCCCTCCACTTT	CASSETKSYNSPLHF
NA	TRBV9	TRBJ2-7	NA	TGTGCCAGCAGCGTAGGGCCGAGATGGGACGAGCAGTACTTC	CASSVGPRWDEQYF
NA	TRBV6-1	TRBJ1-4	NA	TGTGCCAGCAATCGACTGACAACTAATGAAAAACTGTTTTTT	CASNRLTTNEKLFF
TRBD2	TRBV5-1	TRBJ2-3	NA	TGCGCCAGCAGCTGGGGGACTAGCGGGGTGGGAGATACGCAGTATTTT	CASSWGTSGVGDTQYF
TRBD1	TRBV10-3	TRBJ1-5	once	TGTGCCATCAGTACCGGACAGGGGGGAGGTCAGCCCCAGCATTTT	CAISTGQGGGQPQHF
TRBD1	TRBV6-5	TRBJ1-1	few	TGTGCCAGCAGTTACTCCAACAGGGGGGACACTGAAGCTTTCTTT	CASSYSNRGDTEAFF
NA	TRBV6-1	TRBJ2-3	NA	TGTGCCAGCACACGGGGGCCGACAGATACGCAGTATTTT	CASTRGPTDTQYF
NA	TRBV7-8	TRBJ1-4	NA	TGTGCCAGCAGCCGAGGACAGATTAATGAAAAACTGTTTTTT	CASSRGQINEKLFF
NA	TRBV7-9	TRBJ1-1	NA	TGTGCCAGCAGCTTCCAAGCGGACACTGAAGCTTTCTTT	CASSFQADTEAFF
NA	TRBV4-1	TRBJ2-7	once	TGCGCCAGCAGCCAAGGTGGAGGCCCCGAAGACTCCTACGAGCAGTACTTC	CASSQGGGPEDSYEQYF
NA	TRBV29-1	TRBJ2-3	NA	TGCAGCGTTGAAGATAGTACAGATACGCAGTATTTT	CSVEDSTDTQYF
NA	TRBV9	TRBJ2-1	once	TGTGCCAGCAGCGTAGAGGGCAGGTCCCCCACCTACAATGAGCAGTTCTTC	CASSVEGRSPTYNEQFF
TRBD1	TRBV28	TRBJ2-3	NA	TGTGCCAGCAGTTTTGACTGGACAGGGGGCATGATAGATACGCAGTATTTT	CASSFDWTGGMIDTQYF
NA	TRBV15	TRBJ1-2	NA	TGTGCCACCAGCTCGACGTCTAACTATGGCTACACCTTC	CATSSTSNYGYTF
NA	TRBV5-6	TRBJ2-7	once	TGTGCCAGCAGCTACGGACGAGGGGGATTCTCCTACGAGCAGTACTTC	CASSYGRGGFSYEQYF
TRBD2	TRBV6-4	TRBJ2-2	NA	TGTGCCAGCAGTGACTCTAGCGGGGGCACCGGGGAGCTGTTTTTT	CASSDSSGGTGELFF
NA	TRBV2	TRBJ2-7	NA	TGTGCCAGCAGTGGGGTCTCGGAGCAGTACTTC	CASSGVSEQYF
NA	TRBV20-1	TRBJ2-5	NA	TGCAGTGCTGAGCATCAAGAGACCCAGTACTTC	CSAEHQETQYF
TRBD2	TRBV2	TRBJ2-2	NA	TGTGCCAGCCGGGAGGGGATCGACACCGGGGAGCTGTTTTTT	CASREGIDTGELFF
NA	TRBV15	TRBJ1-4	NA	TGTGCCACCAGCAGAGGACGGGGCGAAAAACTGTTTTTT	CATSRGRGEKLFF